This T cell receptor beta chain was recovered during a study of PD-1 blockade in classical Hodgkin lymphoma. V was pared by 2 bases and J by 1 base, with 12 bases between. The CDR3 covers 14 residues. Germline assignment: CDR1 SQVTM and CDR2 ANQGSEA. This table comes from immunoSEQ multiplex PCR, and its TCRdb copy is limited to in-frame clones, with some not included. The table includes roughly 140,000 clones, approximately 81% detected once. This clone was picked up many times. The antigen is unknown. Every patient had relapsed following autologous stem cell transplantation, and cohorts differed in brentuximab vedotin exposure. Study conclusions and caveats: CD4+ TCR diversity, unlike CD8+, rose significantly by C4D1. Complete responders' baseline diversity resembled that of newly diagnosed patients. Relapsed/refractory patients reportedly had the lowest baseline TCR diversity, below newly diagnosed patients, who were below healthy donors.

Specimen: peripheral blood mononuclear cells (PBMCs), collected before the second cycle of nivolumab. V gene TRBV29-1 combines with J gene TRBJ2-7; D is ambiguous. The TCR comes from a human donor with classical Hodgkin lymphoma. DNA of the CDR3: TGCAGCGTTGAATCGACGGGCAGATCCTACGAGCAGTACTTC. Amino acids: CSVESTGRSYEQYF.